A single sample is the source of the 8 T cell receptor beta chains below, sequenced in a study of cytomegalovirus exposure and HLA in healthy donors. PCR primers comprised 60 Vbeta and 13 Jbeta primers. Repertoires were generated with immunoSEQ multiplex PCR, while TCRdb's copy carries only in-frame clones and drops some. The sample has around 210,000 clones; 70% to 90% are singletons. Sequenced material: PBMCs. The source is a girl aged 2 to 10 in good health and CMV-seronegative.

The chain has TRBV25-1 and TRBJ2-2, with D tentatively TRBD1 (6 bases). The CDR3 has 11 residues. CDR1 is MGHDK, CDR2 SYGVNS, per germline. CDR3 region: CVTTQGGELFF. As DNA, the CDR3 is TGTGTCACGACACAGGGAGGGGAGCTGTTTTTT.

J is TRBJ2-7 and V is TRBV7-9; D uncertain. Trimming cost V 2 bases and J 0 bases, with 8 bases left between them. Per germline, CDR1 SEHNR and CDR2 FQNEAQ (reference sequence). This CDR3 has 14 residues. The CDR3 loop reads CASSLSSGSYEQYF. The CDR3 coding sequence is TGTGCCAGCAGCTTATCATCCGGCTCCTACGAGCAGTACTTC.

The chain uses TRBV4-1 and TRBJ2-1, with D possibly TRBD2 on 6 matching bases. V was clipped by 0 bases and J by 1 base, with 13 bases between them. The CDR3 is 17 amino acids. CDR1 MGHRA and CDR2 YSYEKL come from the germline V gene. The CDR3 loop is CASSQEKLTRSYNEQFF. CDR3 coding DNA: TGCGCCAGCAGCCAAGAGAAGCTGACTAGGTCCTACAATGAGCAGTTCTTC.

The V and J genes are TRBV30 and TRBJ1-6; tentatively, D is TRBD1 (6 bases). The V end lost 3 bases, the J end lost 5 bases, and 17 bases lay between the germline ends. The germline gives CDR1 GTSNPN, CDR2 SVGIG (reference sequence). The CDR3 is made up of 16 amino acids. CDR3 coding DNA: TGTGCCTGGAGGTCTGAGATCAGGGGTGATAATTCACCCCTCCACTTT. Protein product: CAWRSEIRGDNSPLHF.

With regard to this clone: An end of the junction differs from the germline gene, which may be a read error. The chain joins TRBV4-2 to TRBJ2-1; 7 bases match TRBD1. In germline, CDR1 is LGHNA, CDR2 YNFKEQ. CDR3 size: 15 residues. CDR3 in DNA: TGTGCCAGCAGCCCGAACAGGGGAAGGGACAATGAGCAGCTCTTC. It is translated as CASSPNRGRDNEQLF.

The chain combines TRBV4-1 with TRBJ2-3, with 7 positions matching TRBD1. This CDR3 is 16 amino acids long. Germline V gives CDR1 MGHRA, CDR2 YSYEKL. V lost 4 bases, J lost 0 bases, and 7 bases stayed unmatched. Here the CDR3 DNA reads TGCGCCAGCAGCCTCGGGACAGTCACTAGCACAGATACGCAGTATTTT. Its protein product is CASSLGTVTSTDTQYF.

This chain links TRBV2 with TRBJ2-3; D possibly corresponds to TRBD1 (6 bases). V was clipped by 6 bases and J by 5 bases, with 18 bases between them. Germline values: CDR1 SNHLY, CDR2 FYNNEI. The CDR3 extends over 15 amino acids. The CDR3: CASRFGRQGKDTQYF. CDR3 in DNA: TGTGCCAGCAGGTTCGGTCGGCAGGGGAAAGATACGCAGTATTTT.

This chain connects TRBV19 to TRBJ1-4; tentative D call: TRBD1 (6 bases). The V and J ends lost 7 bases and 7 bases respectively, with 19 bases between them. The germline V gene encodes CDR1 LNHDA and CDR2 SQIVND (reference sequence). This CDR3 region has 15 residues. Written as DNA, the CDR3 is TGTGCCAGTACTCCATGGGCGGGGGCTGGTGAAAAACTGTTTTTT. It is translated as CASTPWAGAGEKLFF.